This entry lists 32 T cell receptor beta chains sequenced from one sample in a study of blood T cell repertoires in COVID-19. Measured with immunoSEQ multiplex PCR; TCRdb has only the in-frame clones, and not every one. The top ten clones hold roughly 8.3% of a sample with some 250,000 clones, about 89% of them seen once. The sample consisted of PBMCs or T cells enriched from blood (not recorded which). The receptors were sampled from a man in his forties who had recovered from COVID-19.

The sample holds one count of this clone. The V call is TRBV5-4, the J call TRBJ2-5; D perhaps matches TRBD1 (6 bases). V was trimmed by 0 bases and J by 1 base, leaving 13 bases between them. Per the germline V gene, CDR1 is SGHNT and CDR2 is YYREEE (reference sequence). The CDR3 sequence is 16 residues long. CDR3 sequence (DNA): TGTGCCAGCAGCTTGGGCGTATCGGACAGCCAAGAGACCCAGTACTTC. Its protein product is CASSLGVSDSQETQYF.

V gene TRBV28 combines with J gene TRBJ1-1, with 10 bases lining up with TRBD1. This CDR3 comprises 15 residues. Germline V lookup: CDR1 MDHEN, CDR2 SYDVKM. With 1 base clipped from V and 6 bases from J, the junction kept 5 bases outside the gene matches. In DNA, the CDR3 is TGTGCCAGCAGTTTATACGGGACAGGGGCATCTGAAGCTTTCTTT. Translating it yields CASSLYGTGASEAFF.

The CDR3 sequence is CASSQPPGLSSYNEQFF. The CDR3 DNA follows: TGTGCCAGCAGCCAACCCCCGGGACTCAGCTCCTACAATGAGCAGTTCTTC. The chain is built from TRBV4-2 and TRBJ2-1; maybe TRBD2 (6 bases). The V gene lost 2 bases and the J gene lost 0 bases, with 14 bases spanning the gap. CDR1 is LGHNA, CDR2 YNFKEQ, per germline. The CDR3 has 17 residues.

The DNA for the CDR3 is TGTGCCAGCAGCTTGGGTCGGGACAAACCGTTTGGCGAGCAGTACTTC. It encodes CASSLGRDKPFGEQYF. The J gene is TRBJ2-7, the V gene TRBV5-8; TRBD1 is a possible D gene (6 bases). The CDR3 spans 16 residues. V was pared by 0 bases and J by 6 bases, with 19 bases between. Germline assignment: CDR1 SGHTS and CDR2 YDEGEE.

The chain recombines TRBV6-5 with TRBJ1-1; D may be TRBD1 (5 bases). Germline CDR1 MNHEY, CDR2 SVGAGI. CDR3 length equals 13 residues. Trimming removed 8 bases at V and 1 base at J, with 11 bases between. As DNA, the CDR3 is TGTGCCAGCCGATTCCAGGGGAACACTGAAGCTTTCTTT. It is translated as CASRFQGNTEAFF.

The chain has TRBV15 and TRBJ2-7; 7 bases fit TRBD1. CDR3 length equals 14 residues. Germline CDR1 is LNHNV and CDR2 is YYDKDF (reference sequence). J gave up 2 bases and V 1 base, and 2 bases lay outside the gene matches. CDR3 sequence (DNA): TGTGCCACCAGCAGAGTAGGGACAGCCTACGAGCAGTACTTC. This encodes CATSRVGTAYEQYF.

The genes are TRBV28 and TRBJ1-1, with D possibly being TRBD1 (6 bases). Germline CDR1 and CDR2: MDHEN and SYDVKM. This CDR3 is 15 amino acids long. V was clipped by 1 base and J by 0 bases, with 9 bases between them. CDR3 amino acids: CASSLYGQMNTEAFF. The DNA for the CDR3 is TGTGCCAGCAGTTTATATGGACAGATGAACACTGAAGCTTTCTTT.

This chain connects TRBV7-2 to TRBJ1-2; perhaps TRBD1 as D (5 bases). The CDR3 spans 13 residues. V lost 5 bases and J 2 bases, leaving 9 bases between the germline ends. CDR1 is SGHTA, CDR2 FQGNSA, per germline. The CDR3 DNA follows: TGTGCCAGCAGCAACAACAGGAACTATGGCTACACCTTC. Its protein is CASSNNRNYGYTF. The full variable domain, in which reference TRBV7-2 and TRBJ1-2 provide the parts outside the CDR3, is GAGVSQSPSNKVTEKGKDVELRCDPISGHTALYWYRQSLGQGLEFLIYFQGNSAPDKSGLPSDRFSAERTGGSVSTLTIQRTQQEDSAVYLCASSNNRNYGYTFGSGTRLTVV.

The rearrangement joins TRBV28 to TRBJ1-5; perhaps TRBD1 as D (5 bases). There are 15 residues in the CDR3. Germline lookup yields CDR1 MDHEN and CDR2 SYDVKM. V was clipped by 7 bases and J by 3 bases, with 16 bases between them. The CDR3 loop reads CASTARGVFNQPQHF. The CDR3 nucleotides are TGTGCCAGCACCGCCCGGGGGGTGTTCAATCAGCCCCAGCATTTT.

This clone was picked up one time. The chain carries TRBV11-2 and TRBJ1-1; TRBD1 might be the D (5 bases). V lost 6 bases and J lost 0, with 14 bases in between. CDR3 length: 15 residues. The germline gives CDR1 SGHAT, CDR2 FQNNGV. CDR3: CASSRTGGMNTEAFF. The CDR3 nucleotides are TGTGCCAGCAGTAGGACCGGGGGGATGAACACTGAAGCTTTCTTT. Full variable domain (outside the CDR3, taken from reference TRBV11-2 and TRBJ1-1): EAGVAQSPRYKIIEKRQSVAFWCNPISGHATLYWYQQILGQGPKLLIQFQNNGVVDDSQLPKDRFSAERLKGVDSTLKIQPAKLEDSAVYLCASSRTGGMNTEAFFGQGTRLTVV.

The rearrangement uses TRBV6-4 and TRBJ2-1, with 10 bases aligning to TRBD2. J was trimmed by 4 bases and V by 4 bases; bases with no gene match: 7. The CDR3 loop spans 16 amino acids. Per germline, CDR1 MRHNA and CDR2 SNTAGT. DNA of the CDR3: TGTGCCAGCAGTGTTCTCCCAGCGGGAGGGTACAATGAGCAGTTCTTC. Amino acid sequence: CASSVLPAGGYNEQFF.

The chain joins TRBV25-1 to TRBJ2-7; TRBD2 matches 11 bases. Germline V gives CDR1 MGHDK, CDR2 SYGVNS. This CDR3 comprises 14 residues. V trimming: 8 bases; J trimming: 3 bases; junction bases outside the gene matches: 6. The CDR3 protein is CASCGTSGNYEQYF. The CDR3 DNA sequence: TGTGCCAGCTGCGGGACTAGCGGAAACTACGAGCAGTACTTC.

The gene calls are TRBV5-8 and TRBJ2-1; 15 nucleotides align to TRBD2. Germline lookup yields CDR1 SGHTS and CDR2 YDEGEE. Trimming at V came to 1 base and at J to 14 bases, leaving 7 bases not matched to a gene. The CDR3 has 15 amino acids. The chain's CDR3 is CASSLSRTSGGAEFF. CDR3 bases: TGTGCCAGCAGCTTGAGTCGGACTAGCGGGGGGGCGGAGTTCTTC.

The rearrangement uses TRBV11-2 and TRBJ2-5, with D tentatively TRBD1 (5 bases). V shed 0 bases and J shed 1 base, with 15 bases lying between them. This CDR3 spans 17 amino acids. CDR1 SGHAT and CDR2 FQNNGV come from the germline V gene. The CDR3 DNA is TGTGCCAGCAGCTTAGATCTAATCGGTAGGGGCCAAGAGACCCAGTACTTC. Translating it yields CASSLDLIGRGQETQYF.

The chain carries TRBV19 and TRBJ2-7, with 8 nucleotides matching TRBD1. The germline gives CDR1 LNHDA, CDR2 SQIVND (reference sequence). J lost 3 bases, V lost 5 bases, and 6 bases had no gene match. The CDR3 has 14 residues. The CDR3, as DNA: TGTGCCAGTAGTGACAGGGGCCTAAACTACGAGCAGTACTTC. This sequence encodes CASSDRGLNYEQYF.

The chain has TRBV19 and TRBJ2-3; D is undetermined. Germline V gene sequence: CDR1 LNHDA, CDR2 SQIVND (reference sequence). This CDR3 region has 12 residues. With 6 bases removed from V and 3 bases from J, the gap between germline ends came to 7 bases. The CDR3: CASRAWTDTQYF. CDR3 DNA sequence: TGTGCCAGTAGAGCCTGGACAGATACGCAGTATTTT.

V is TRBV28 and J is TRBJ1-2, with 8 bases lining up with TRBD1. Looked up from germline, CDR1 is MDHEN and CDR2 is SYDVKM. Trimming at V came to 2 bases and at J to 4 bases, leaving 9 bases not matched to a gene. The CDR3 totals 16 residues. The CDR3 loop reads CASSLVVWDRSYGYTF. The CDR3 region has the DNA TGTGCCAGCAGTTTAGTCGTTTGGGACAGGAGCTATGGCTACACCTTC.

The chain is built from TRBV15 and TRBJ1-6; 7 nucleotides match TRBD1. The J segment lost 10 bases and the V segment lost 0 bases, leaving 12 bases of the junction unmatched. CDR3 length: 17 residues. From germline, CDR1 is LNHNV and CDR2 YYDKDF (reference sequence). The CDR3 DNA is TGTGCCACCAGCAGAGATAGAACGACAGGGAAAATCTCACCCCTCCACTTT. Its protein product is CATSRDRTTGKISPLHF.

The chain is built from TRBV7-8 and TRBJ2-6; TRBD1 aligns across 8 bases. CDR3 length equals 15 residues. CDR1 is SGHVS, CDR2 FQNEAQ, per germline. Trimming at V came to 3 bases and at J to 8 bases, leaving 6 bases not matched to a gene. The CDR3 region is CASSFLTGGSNVLTF. The CDR3, as DNA: TGTGCCAGCAGCTTCTTAACAGGGGGTTCCAACGTCCTGACTTTC.

The chain joins TRBV10-2 to TRBJ2-7; 11 nucleotides match TRBD1. Germline lookup yields CDR1 WSHSY and CDR2 SAAADI. This CDR3 has 14 amino acids. J gave up 3 bases and V 10 bases, and 8 bases lay outside the gene matches. The DNA of the CDR3 is TGCGCCACCCAACCGGGACAGGGGGTCTACGAGCAGTACTTC. Protein sequence: CATQPGQGVYEQYF.

The chain combines TRBV29-1 with TRBJ1-1, with TRBD1 matching 10 bases. Looked up from germline, CDR1 is SQVTM and CDR2 is ANQGSEA. With 7 bases clipped from V and 7 bases from J, the junction kept 9 bases outside the gene matches. This CDR3 has 13 residues. CDR3 loop: CSAGPGTGVEAFF. CDR3 bases: TGCAGCGCTGGGCCCGGGACAGGGGTTGAAGCTTTCTTT.

About this clone itself: Sequence at one end of the junction differs from germline and may be a read error. The V and J genes are TRBV11-3 and TRBJ2-7; TRBD1 might be the D (5 bases). The CDR3 is made up of 13 amino acids. Germline CDR1 SGHNT, CDR2 YENEEA. In DNA form, the CDR3 reads TGTGCCAGCAGCCTAGACAGATCCTACGAGCAGTACTTC. Protein: CASSLDRSYEQYF.

This clone was seen only once. This sequence joins TRBV19 and TRBJ1-5; tentative D call: TRBD1 (6 bases). The CDR3 contains 14 residues. Germline assignment: CDR1 LNHDA and CDR2 SQIVND (reference sequence). The V and J ends lost 5 bases and 5 bases respectively, with 13 bases between them. CDR3 loop: CASSSTGTDQPQHF. CDR3 bases: TGTGCCAGTAGTTCGACAGGTACTGATCAGCCCCAGCATTTT.

The rearrangement links TRBV6-5 to TRBJ2-2; maybe TRBD1 (7 bases). This CDR3 is 15 amino acids long. Deletions cut 6 bases from V and 3 bases from J, with 14 bases between. The germline gives CDR1 MNHEY, CDR2 SVGAGI. The CDR3 DNA sequence: TGTGCCAGCAGCCAGGGGGGACCCCACACCGGGGAGCTGTTTTTT. It yields the protein CASSQGGPHTGELFF.

The rearrangement uses TRBV18 and TRBJ1-6; 10 bases are shared with TRBD1. Germline V CDR1 and CDR2: KGHSH, LQKENI. CDR3 length: 16 residues. Unmatched junction bases numbered 8, after V lost 4 bases and J lost 8 bases. The DNA of the CDR3 is TGTGCCAGCTCACAATACGATGGGACAGGGGATTCACCCCTCCACTTT. Encoded protein: CASSQYDGTGDSPLHF. The full variable domain, completed using reference TRBV18 and TRBJ1-6, is NAGVMQNPRHLVRRRGQEARLRCSPMKGHSHVYWYRQLPEEGLKFMVYLQKENIIDESGMPKERFSAEFPKEGPSILRIQQVVRGDSAAYFCASSQYDGTGDSPLHFGNGTRLTVT.

V is TRBV11-1 and J is TRBJ2-1; weak D call: TRBD1 (5 bases). CDR1 and CDR2 from the germline V gene are SGHAT and FQDESV (reference sequence). This CDR3 contains 16 residues. Trimming stripped 2 bases from V and 3 bases from J, with 14 bases between. The CDR3 is CASSLRTRMDYNEQFF. CDR3 nucleotide sequence: TGTGCCAGCAGCTTACGGACAAGGATGGACTACAATGAGCAGTTCTTC.

This rearrangement joins TRBV28 to TRBJ2-2; TRBD1 agrees at 8 bases. V lost 4 bases, J lost 1 base, and 2 bases stayed unmatched. The CDR3 is 15 residues long. From germline, CDR1 is MDHEN and CDR2 SYDVKM. The chain's CDR3 is CASSSGGWNTGELFF. The DNA for the CDR3 is TGTGCCAGCAGTTCAGGGGGCTGGAACACCGGGGAGCTGTTTTTT.

This chain joins TRBV19 and TRBJ2-2, with 11 bases aligning to TRBD2. CDR3 length: 16 amino acids. J lost 1 base, V lost 6 bases, and 4 bases had no gene match. Per the germline V gene, CDR1 is LNHDA and CDR2 is SQIVND (reference sequence). CDR3: CASRPLAGGNTGELFF. CDR3 nucleotides: TGTGCCAGTAGACCTCTAGCGGGAGGGAACACCGGGGAGCTGTTTTTT.

This chain links TRBV7-9 with TRBJ1-6, with 8 nucleotides matching TRBD1. The V gene's germline CDR1 is SEHNR and CDR2 FQNEAQ (reference sequence). CDR3 length equals 15 residues. With 5 bases clipped from V and 6 bases from J, the junction kept 6 bases outside the gene matches. CDR3 coding DNA: TGTGCCAGCAGCCTCACCGGACAGGGTAATTCACCCCTCCACTTT. This sequence encodes CASSLTGQGNSPLHF.

The V call is TRBV19, the J call TRBJ1-2, with D unresolved. V lost 2 bases and J lost 5, with 6 bases in between. The CDR3 sequence is 12 residues long. The germline CDR1 and CDR2 sequences are LNHDA and SQIVND (reference sequence). CDR3 bases: TGTGCCAGTAGTATAAATACATATGGCTACACCTTC. Its translation is CASSINTYGYTF.

The chain employs TRBV4-1 and TRBJ2-1, with 9 bases that match TRBD1. Germline CDR1 and CDR2: MGHRA and YSYEKL. After removal of 3 bases from V and 6 bases from J, the junction contained 6 bases not matched to a gene. The CDR3 runs 15 residues. This CDR3 is CASSHPTGGGNEQFF. Here the CDR3 DNA reads TGCGCCAGCAGCCACCCGACAGGGGGTGGCAATGAGCAGTTCTTC.

The chain employs TRBV19 and TRBJ1-1, with a possible D match to TRBD1 (6 bases). The germline V and J ends were trimmed by 5 bases and 0 bases, with 13 bases remaining between them. The germline V gene encodes CDR1 LNHDA and CDR2 SQIVND (reference sequence). The CDR3 contains 15 residues. CDR3: CASSSRTALNTEAFF. For the CDR3, the DNA is TGTGCCAGTAGTTCACGGACAGCCTTGAACACTGAAGCTTTCTTT.